These 2 T cell receptor beta chains were all obtained from the same sample, sequenced in a study of OX40 agonist ivuxolimab in advanced cancers. Clones were read by immunoSEQ multiplex PCR, and TCRdb kept only the in-frame ones, dropping some. The table has over 100,000 clones, roughly nine tenths seen once; the top ten hold around 0.55%. Sequencing was performed on CD4+ or CD8+ T cells sorted from blood, taken in a trial of the OX40 agonist ivuxolimab. The source of these receptors is an adult with an advanced solid tumor such as melanoma, head and neck, liver or kidney cancer.

This clone occurred once. One end of the junction varies from germline; a read error may be responsible. The chain employs TRBV27 and TRBJ1-2; maybe TRBD1 (6 bases). Per the germline V gene, CDR1 is MNHEY and CDR2 is SMNVEV (reference sequence). The CDR3 spans 13 residues. The CDR3 is CASSLSPVGGQTF. As DNA, the CDR3 is TGTGCCAGCAGTTTATCGCCCGTCGGTGGACAGACATTC.

This clone was seen more than once but under ten times. The chain is built from TRBV10-2 and TRBJ1-3; TRBD1 aligns across 9 bases. The CDR3 runs to 15 residues. Germline values: CDR1 WSHSY, CDR2 SAAADI. Losses at the gene ends were 7 bases for V and 3 bases for J; bases not matched to a gene: 7. The CDR3 loop reads CASTGTGNNGNTIYF. CDR3 in DNA: TGCGCCAGCACCGGGACAGGGAACAATGGAAACACCATATATTTT.